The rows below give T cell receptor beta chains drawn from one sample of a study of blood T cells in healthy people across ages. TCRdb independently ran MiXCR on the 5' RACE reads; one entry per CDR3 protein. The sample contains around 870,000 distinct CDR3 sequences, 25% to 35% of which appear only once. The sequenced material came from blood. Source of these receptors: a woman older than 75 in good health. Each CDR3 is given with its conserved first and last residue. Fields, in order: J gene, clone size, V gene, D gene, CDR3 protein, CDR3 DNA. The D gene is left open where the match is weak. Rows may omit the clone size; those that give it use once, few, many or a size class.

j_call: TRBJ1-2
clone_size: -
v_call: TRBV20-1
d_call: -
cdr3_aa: CSARAPGGANYGYTF
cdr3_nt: TGCAGTGCTAGAGCCCCCGGGGGGGCGAACTATGGCTACACCTTC

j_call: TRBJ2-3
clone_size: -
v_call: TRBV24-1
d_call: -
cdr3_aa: CATSDFGADTQYF
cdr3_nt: TGTGCCACCAGTGATTTTGGGGCAGATACGCAGTATTTT

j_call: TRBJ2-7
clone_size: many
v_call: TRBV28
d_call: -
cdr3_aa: CASSYRRLYEQYF
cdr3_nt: TGTGCCAGCTCTTACAGAAGACTCTACGAGCAGTACTTC

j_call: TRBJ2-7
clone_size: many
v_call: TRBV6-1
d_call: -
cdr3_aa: CASSEVGEQYF
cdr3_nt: TGTGCCAGCAGTGAAGTTGGCGAGCAGTACTTC

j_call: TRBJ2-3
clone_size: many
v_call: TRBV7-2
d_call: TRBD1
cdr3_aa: CASSPRPLRTGLTDTQYF
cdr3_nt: TGTGCCAGCAGCCCTCGTCCGTTACGGACAGGGTTGACGGATACGCAGTATTTT

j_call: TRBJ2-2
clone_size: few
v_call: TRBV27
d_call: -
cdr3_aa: CASSLEGPPTGELFF
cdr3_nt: TGTGCCAGCAGTCTCGAGGGACCCCCCACCGGGGAGCTGTTTTTT

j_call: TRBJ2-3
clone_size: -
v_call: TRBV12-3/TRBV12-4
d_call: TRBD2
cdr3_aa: CASSPGSGTGLAGAGTDTQYF
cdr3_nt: TGTGCCAGCAGTCCTGGCAGCGGAACGGGACTAGCGGGGGCCGGCACAGATACGCAGTATTTT

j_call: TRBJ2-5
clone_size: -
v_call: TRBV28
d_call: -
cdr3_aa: CASSLLTGAQETQYF
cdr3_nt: TGTGCCAGCAGTTTATTAACTGGGGCCCAAGAGACCCAGTACTTC

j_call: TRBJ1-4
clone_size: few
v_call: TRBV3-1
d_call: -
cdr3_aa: CASSQKQESAEKLFF
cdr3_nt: TGTGCCAGCAGCCAGAAACAGGAGTCAGCTGAAAAACTGTTTTTT

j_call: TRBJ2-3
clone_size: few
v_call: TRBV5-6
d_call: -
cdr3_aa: CASSKGGPTDTQYF
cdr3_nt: TGTGCCAGCAGCAAGGGCGGACCCACAGATACGCAGTATTTT

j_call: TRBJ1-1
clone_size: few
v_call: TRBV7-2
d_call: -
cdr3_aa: CASSSRVNTEAFF
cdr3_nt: TGTGCCAGCAGCTCCAGGGTGAACACTGAAGCTTTCTTT

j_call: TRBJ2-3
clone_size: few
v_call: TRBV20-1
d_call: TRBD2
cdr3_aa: CSATASGGRLRTDTQYF
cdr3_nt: TGCAGTGCTACCGCTAGCGGGGGCCGCCTCCGCACAGATACGCAGTATTTT

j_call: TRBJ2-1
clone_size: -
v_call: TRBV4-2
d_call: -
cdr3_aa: CASSQEVYIYNEQFF
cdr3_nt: TGTGCCAGCAGCCAAGAGGTTTACATATACAATGAGCAGTTCTTC

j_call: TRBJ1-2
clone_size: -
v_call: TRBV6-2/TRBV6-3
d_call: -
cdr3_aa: CASRLNGDRYTF
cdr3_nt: TGTGCCAGCAGACTTAACGGCGACCGCTACACCTTC

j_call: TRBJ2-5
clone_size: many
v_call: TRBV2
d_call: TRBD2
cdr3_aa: CASISGGRQETQYF
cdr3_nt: TGTGCCAGCATTAGCGGGGGGAGGCAAGAGACCCAGTACTTC

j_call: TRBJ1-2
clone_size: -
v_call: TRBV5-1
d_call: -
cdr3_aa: CASSSETATYGYTF
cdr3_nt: TGCGCCAGCAGCTCAGAGACAGCTACCTATGGCTACACCTTC

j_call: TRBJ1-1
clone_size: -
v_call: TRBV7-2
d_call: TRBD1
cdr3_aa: CASSFDRACTEAFF
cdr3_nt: TGTGCCAGCAGCTTTGACAGGGCCTGCACTGAAGCTTTCTTT

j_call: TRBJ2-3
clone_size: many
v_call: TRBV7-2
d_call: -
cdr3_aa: CASLWGRTDTQYF
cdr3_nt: TGTGCCAGCTTGTGGGGACGCACAGATACGCAGTATTTT

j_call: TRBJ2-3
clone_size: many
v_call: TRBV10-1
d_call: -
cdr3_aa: CASSERQTNTDTQYF
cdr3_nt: TGCGCCAGCAGTGAACGCCAGACCAACACAGATACGCAGTATTTT

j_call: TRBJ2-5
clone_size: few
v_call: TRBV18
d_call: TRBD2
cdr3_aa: CASSPRGSGGFQETQYF
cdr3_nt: TGTGCCAGCTCACCGCGGGGAAGCGGGGGGTTCCAAGAGACCCAGTACTTC

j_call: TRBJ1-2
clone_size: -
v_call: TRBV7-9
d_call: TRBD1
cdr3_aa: CASSLAGGQGILTYGYTF
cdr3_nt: TGTGCCAGCAGCTTAGCGGGCGGACAGGGAATCCTTACCTATGGCTACACCTTC

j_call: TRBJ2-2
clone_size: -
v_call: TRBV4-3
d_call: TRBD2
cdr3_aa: CASSQPPTSGGVSNTGELFF
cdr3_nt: TGCGCCAGCAGCCAACCGCCGACTAGCGGGGGGGTATCGAACACCGGGGAGCTGTTTTTT

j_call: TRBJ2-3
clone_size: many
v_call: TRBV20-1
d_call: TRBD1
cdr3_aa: CSARPILSDRGFSDTQYF
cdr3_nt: TGCAGTGCTAGACCCATACTTTCGGACAGGGGTTTTTCAGATACGCAGTATTTT

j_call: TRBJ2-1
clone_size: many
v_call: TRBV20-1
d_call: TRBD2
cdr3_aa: CSARATGTSGGPNSYNEQFF
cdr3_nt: TGCAGTGCTAGAGCCACCGGGACTAGCGGGGGCCCCAACTCCTACAATGAGCAGTTCTTC

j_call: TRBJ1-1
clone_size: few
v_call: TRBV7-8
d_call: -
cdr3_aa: CASSGDPDTEAFF
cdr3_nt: TGTGCCAGCAGCGGGGACCCAGACACTGAAGCTTTCTTT

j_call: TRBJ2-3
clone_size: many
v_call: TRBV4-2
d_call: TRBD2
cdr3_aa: CASSQYEGTTSTDTQYF
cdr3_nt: TGTGCCAGCAGCCAGTACGAAGGGACTACAAGCACAGATACGCAGTATTTT

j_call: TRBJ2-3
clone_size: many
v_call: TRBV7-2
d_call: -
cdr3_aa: CASSRFTGTLDTQYF
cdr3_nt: TGTGCCAGCAGCCGCTTTACGGGGACTTTGGATACGCAGTATTTT

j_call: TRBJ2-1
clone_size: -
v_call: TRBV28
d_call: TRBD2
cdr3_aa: CASRPLANEQFF
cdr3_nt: TGTGCCAGCAGACCACTAGCGAATGAGCAGTTCTTC

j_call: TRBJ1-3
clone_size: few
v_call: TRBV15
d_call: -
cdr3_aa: CATRRYSGNTIYF
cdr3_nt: TGTGCCACCAGACGGTACTCTGGAAACACCATATATTTT

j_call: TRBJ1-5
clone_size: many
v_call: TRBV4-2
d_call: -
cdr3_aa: CASSQDGGNQPQHF
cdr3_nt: TGTGCCAGCAGCCAAGATGGGGGCAATCAGCCCCAGCATTTT

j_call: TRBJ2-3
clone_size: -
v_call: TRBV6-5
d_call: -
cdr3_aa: CASRPRGGGRNTQYF
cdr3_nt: TGTGCCAGCAGACCTCGGGGAGGGGGGAGGAATACGCAGTATTTT

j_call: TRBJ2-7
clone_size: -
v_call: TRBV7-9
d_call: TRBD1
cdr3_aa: CASSSTGTGIPYEQYF
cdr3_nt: TGTGCCAGCAGCTCCACCGGGACAGGGATTCCCTACGAGCAGTACTTC

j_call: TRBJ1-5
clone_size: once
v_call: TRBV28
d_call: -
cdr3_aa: CASSFYGIGSNQPRHF
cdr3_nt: TGTGCCAGCAGTTTTTACGGGATTGGTAGCAATCAGCCCCGGCATTTT

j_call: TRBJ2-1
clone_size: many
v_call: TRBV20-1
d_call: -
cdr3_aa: CSARDGGYYNEQFF
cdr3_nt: TGCAGTGCTAGAGACGGTGGGTATTACAATGAGCAGTTCTTC

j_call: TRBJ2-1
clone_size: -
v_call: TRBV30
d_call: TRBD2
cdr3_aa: CAWSPRDYPFGSSYNEQFF
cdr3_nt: TGTGCCTGGAGTCCGAGGGACTATCCCTTCGGAAGCTCCTACAATGAGCAGTTCTTC

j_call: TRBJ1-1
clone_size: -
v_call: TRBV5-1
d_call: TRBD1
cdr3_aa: CASSSRDRGRMNTEAFF
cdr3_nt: TGCGCCAGCAGCTCGAGGGACAGGGGACGAATGAACACTGAAGCTTTCTTT

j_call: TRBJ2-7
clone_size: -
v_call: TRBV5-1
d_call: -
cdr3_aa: CASSPIQAENNEQYF
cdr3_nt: TGCGCCAGCAGTCCCATACAAGCGGAGAACAATGAGCAGTACTTC